The rows below give T cell receptor beta chains drawn from one sample of a study of response to subunit inactivated influenza vaccine. TCRdb re-called the RT-PCR reads through MiXCR, storing one row per CDR3 protein. Among a few hundred thousand distinct CDR3 sequences, less than 15% were seen once, and the ten largest hold 8.5% to 14%. Here the sequenced sample was PBMCs from blood, taken 12 days after vaccination. These receptors were obtained from a man aged 45-65 years who received an inactivated influenza vaccine. Each CDR3 is given with its conserved first and last residue. A D gene is named only where the DNA matches it firmly. The size field is filled for only some rows; it gives once, few, many or a size class.

>TRBD1|TRBV30|few|TRBJ2-2
TGTGCCTGGAGGAAGACAGGGGGCCAACCCGGGGAGCTGTTTTTT
CAWRKTGGQPGELFF
>.|TRBV6-2/TRBV6-3|.|TRBJ2-7
TGTGCCAGCAGTTGGGATCGAAGGATATACGAGCAGTACTTC
CASSWDRRIYEQYF
>TRBD1|TRBV6-1|.|TRBJ1-4
TGTGCCAGCAGTACAGGGGGGGGATTTGGAAAACTGTTTTTT
CASSTGGGFGKLFF
>.|TRBV6-1|.|TRBJ2-5
TGTGCCAGCAGTGTCCCAGCCCAAGAGACCCAGTACTTC
CASSVPAQETQYF
>.|TRBV20-1|.|TRBJ2-3
TGCAGTGCTAGAGTCCCAGAGTCCGATACGCAGTATTTT
CSARVPESDTQYF
>TRBD2|TRBV29-1|.|TRBJ2-7
TGCAGCGTTGCAGAGGCGGGAGGGAGAGAGCAGTACTTC
CSVAEAGGREQYF
>.|TRBV2|.|TRBJ2-3
TGTGCCAGCAGTGAAACTGGGGGGGCTACAGATACGCAGTATTTT
CASSETGGATDTQYF
>TRBD1|TRBV29-1|few|TRBJ1-1
TGCAGCGTCCCCTGGGACAGCGCTCGGGAAGCTTTCTTT
CSVPWDSAREAFF
>.|TRBV4-1|.|TRBJ2-3
TGCGCCAGCAGCCAAGTAACGGGGGTCACAGATACGCAGTATTTT
CASSQVTGVTDTQYF
>TRBD2|TRBV27|few|TRBJ2-1
TGTGCCAGCGGATCTCTCGGGAGGGAGGTAAGCTCCTACAATGAGCAGTTCTTC
CASGSLGREVSSYNEQFF
>.|TRBV20-1|.|TRBJ2-5
TGCAGTGCTAGAGATTTCTTCCAGGTTTGGGCTGAGACCCAGTACTTC
CSARDFFQVWAETQYF
>TRBD1|TRBV12-3/TRBV12-4|few|TRBJ2-3
TGTGCCAGCAGTTTTACAGGGGGCCCAGATACGCAGTATTTT
CASSFTGGPDTQYF
>.|TRBV4-2|.|TRBJ1-4
TGTGCCAGCAGCCTCCATCAACAGGCGGAATATGAAAAACTGTTTTTT
CASSLHQQAEYEKLFF
>.|TRBV10-3|many|TRBJ2-3
TGTGCCATCGCTGGAGATTCAGATACGCAGTATTTT
CAIAGDSDTQYF
>TRBD1|TRBV4-2|few|TRBJ1-5
TGTGCCAGCAGCCTACAGGGGGGACAGGGAGGTCGTCAGCCCCAGCATTTT
CASSLQGGQGGRQPQHF
>.|TRBV29-1|.|TRBJ1-4
TGCAGCGTTGACCCGCTTGCTGCAACTAATGAAAAACTGTTTTTT
CSVDPLAATNEKLFF
>TRBD1|TRBV20-1|.|TRBJ1-2
TGCAGTGCTAGTCCGGGACAGCAAGTCAGCTATGGCTACACCTTC
CSASPGQQVSYGYTF
>TRBD2|TRBV5-1|few|TRBJ2-1
TGCGCCAGCAGCCCCAACGACCTAGCGGGAGTCAATGAGCAGTTCTTC
CASSPNDLAGVNEQFF
>TRBD1|TRBV20-1|.|TRBJ1-1
TGCAGTGCTAGAGATCACCTACAGGGGTTTACTGAAGCTTTCTTT
CSARDHLQGFTEAFF
>.|TRBV20-1|.|TRBJ2-1
TGCAGTGCTAGATCTGCAAACTACAATGAGCAGTTCTTC
CSARSANYNEQFF
>TRBD1|TRBV7-9|.|TRBJ1-2
TGTGCCAGCAGCCACAGGGGACTAGACTATGGCTACACCTTC
CASSHRGLDYGYTF
>.|TRBV5-1|few|TRBJ2-2
TGCGCCAGCAGCGCGTACCCCCGGGACCGAACCGGGGAGCTGTTTTTT
CASSAYPRDRTGELFF
>TRBD2|TRBV19|few|TRBJ2-7
TGTGCCAGTAGTACCCAGACTAGCTTCGACGAGCAGTACTTC
CASSTQTSFDEQYF
>.|TRBV3-1|few|TRBJ1-1
TGTGCCAGCAGCCTCTATTCAACCAACACTGAAGCTTTCTTT
CASSLYSTNTEAFF
>.|TRBV5-5|many|TRBJ1-3
TGTGCCAGCAGCTTGGAGGTCGGGGGTTCTGGAAACACCATATATTTT
CASSLEVGGSGNTIYF
>.|TRBV5-1|.|TRBJ2-4
TGCGCCAGCAGCTTGGAATCCCCAAACATTCAGTACTTC
CASSLESPNIQYF
>.|TRBV15|.|TRBJ1-2
TGTGCCACCAGCAGAGGTGGGGTTAACTATGGCTACACCTTC
CATSRGGVNYGYTF
>.|TRBV20-1|.|TRBJ2-2
TGCAGTGCTTTGCCGACTAAGAACACCGGGGAGCTGTTTTTT
CSALPTKNTGELFF
>.|TRBV15|few|TRBJ2-5
TGTGCCACCAGCAGAGGAGGGAGACAAGAGACCCAGTACTTC
CATSRGGRQETQYF
>.|TRBV7-3|.|TRBJ1-3
TGTGCCAGCAGCATCACGAGGGGCGACGCCAGGGGCAAATCCTCTGGAAACACCATATATTTT
CASSITRGDARGKSSGNTIYF
>.|TRBV7-9|.|TRBJ2-3
TGTGCCAGCAGCGCCAAGCTGGATACGCAGTATTTT
CASSAKLDTQYF
>.|TRBV20-1|.|TRBJ1-4
TGCAGTGCTAGAGGGGCTGCCTTGGGCGAAAAACTGTTTTTT
CSARGAALGEKLFF
>.|TRBV7-9|few|TRBJ2-5
TGTGCCAGCAGCTTATGGCCAGAGACCCAGTACTTC
CASSLWPETQYF
>TRBD2|TRBV6-2/TRBV6-3|few|TRBJ2-1
TGTGCCAGCAGTAAGCGGGAGAGCTCCTACAATGAGCAGTTCTTC
CASSKRESSYNEQFF
>.|TRBV7-6|.|TRBJ2-1
TGTGCCAGCAGCTTAAAGACAGGCTATTACAATGAGCAGTTCTTC
CASSLKTGYYNEQFF